The 14 T cell receptor beta chains below all came from one sample that was sequenced in a study of blood T cells in healthy people across ages. Sample-barcoded 5' priming and a J-beta primer mix drove a second PCR of roughly 7 to 11 cycles. TCRdb processed the 5' RACE reads anew with MiXCR; each CDR3 protein has one entry. The data hold 750,000 to 950,000 distinct CDR3 sequences, with under 30% observed a single time. This sample was shared with a second study, whose subject was T cells of mothers and their children.

Sequenced material: blood. The receptors here all came from a boy younger than 18 in good health.

In this sample, this clonotype turned up many times. The CDR3: CASTPTGMFGEQYF. Written as DNA, the CDR3 is TGTGCCAGCACCCCGACAGGGATGTTCGGAGAGCAGTACTTC. The chain combines TRBV6-5 with TRBJ2-7; 7 positions match TRBD1. There are 14 residues in the CDR3. The germline V gene has CDR1 MNHEY and CDR2 SVGAGI. The V segment lost 7 bases and the J segment 7 bases; nucleotides outside the gene matches: 13.

The chain joins TRBV2 to TRBJ2-5; D is perhaps TRBD2 (6 bases). This CDR3 is built from 15 residues. Germline V gives CDR1 SNHLY, CDR2 FYNNEI. V gave up 6 bases and J gave up 5 bases, with 19 bases separating them. CDR3 nucleotides: TGTGCCAGCAGGCATTCGCAAGGGGAGGTGGAGACCCAGTACTTC. It codes for CASRHSQGEVETQYF.

This clonotype was counted a few times. This chain connects TRBV12-3 or TRBV12-4 to TRBJ1-1; no clear D. This CDR3 spans 14 amino acids. Trimming pared 10 bases from V and 1 base from J, leaving 16 bases between. The CDR3 region is CATVRADTNTEAFF. The CDR3 DNA reads as TGTGCCACAGTACGGGCAGATACGAACACTGAAGCTTTCTTT.

This clonotype was found a few times. The J gene is TRBJ2-1, the V gene TRBV25-1; D remains ambiguous. This CDR3 has 12 residues. Germline loops: CDR1 MGHDK, CDR2 SYGVNS. V was cut by 3 bases and J by 7 bases, with 7 bases left in between. The CDR3 region is CASSEYTNEQFF. Written as DNA, the CDR3 is TGTGCCAGCAGTGAGTACACTAATGAGCAGTTCTTC. The full variable domain, completed using reference TRBV25-1 and TRBJ2-1, is EADIYQTPRYLVIGTGKKITLECSQTMGHDKMYWYQQDPGMELHLIHYSYGVNSTEKGDLSSESTVSRIRTEHFPLTLESARPSHTSQYLCASSEYTNEQFFGPGTRLTVL.

The chain is built from TRBV27 and TRBJ1-2, with a possible D match to TRBD1 (6 bases). Trimming stripped 7 bases from V and 3 bases from J, with 18 bases between. CDR1 is MNHEY and CDR2 is SMNVEV in the germline V gene (reference sequence). This CDR3 is 15 amino acids long. CDR3 bases: TGTGCCAGCACTAGCCGCCTGCAGGGGTACTATGGCTACACCTTC. Translating gives CASTSRLQGYYGYTF.

This clonotype was found a few times. The chain employs TRBV10-3 and TRBJ1-2; 8 positions match TRBD1. CDR3 length: 15 residues. The V gene end was trimmed by 6 bases and the J gene end by 4 bases; junction bases not matched to a gene: 10. Germline V gene sequence: CDR1 ENHRY, CDR2 SYGVKD. The CDR3 bases are TGTGCCATCAGCGACGTCCGACAGGGGCCCTATGGCTACACCTTC. Translating it yields CAISDVRQGPYGYTF.

This clonotype has just a few counts. The chain links TRBV10-2 to TRBJ1-2, with 7 bases aligning to TRBD1. Trimming removed 4 bases from V and 4 bases from J; junction bases left unmatched: 6. This CDR3 is built from 14 residues. Germline CDR1 WSHSY, CDR2 SAAADI. CDR3 DNA sequence: TGCGCCAGCAGTGCCGAGGACAGGCTCTATGGCTACACCTTC. It specifies CASSAEDRLYGYTF.

This sequence joins TRBV2 and TRBJ2-5, with TRBD1 matching 7 bases. The germline V gene encodes CDR1 SNHLY and CDR2 FYNNEI. V shed 7 bases and J 4 bases; nucleotides not matched to a gene: 3. This CDR3 region has 12 residues. The CDR3 is CASIYRGETQYF. CDR3 nucleotides: TGTGCCAGCATTTACAGGGGAGAGACCCAGTACTTC.

In nucleotides, the CDR3 is TGTGCCAGCAGCACAAACGGCCCCACAGATACGCAGTATTTT. Translation: CASSTNGPTDTQYF. This chain joins TRBV28 and TRBJ2-3; no firm D call. Germline CDR1 reads MDHEN; CDR2 reads SYDVKM. The CDR3 has 14 amino acids. V was trimmed by 6 bases and J by 2 bases, leaving 12 bases between them.

This clonotype turned up a few times. This sequence joins TRBV10-3 and TRBJ2-7; D is possibly TRBD1 (6 bases). The CDR3 extends over 13 amino acids. CDR1 ENHRY and CDR2 SYGVKD come from the germline V gene. Trimming took 3 bases from V and 2 from J, leaving 8 bases between them. CDR3 protein: CAISEQGTYEQYF. As DNA, the CDR3 is TGTGCCATCAGTGAACAGGGAACCTACGAGCAGTACTTC.

V is TRBV12-5 and J is TRBJ2-5; the match to TRBD2 covers 12 bases. The germline CDR1 and CDR2 sequences are LGHNT and FRNRAP. The V gene end was trimmed by 3 bases and the J gene end by 5 bases; junction bases not matched to a gene: 13. This CDR3 is built from 18 residues. CDR3 sequence reads: CASGFPEPSGGARETQYF. The CDR3 DNA follows: TGTGCTAGTGGTTTTCCGGAGCCTAGCGGGGGGGCCCGGGAGACCCAGTACTTC.

This clonotype was recorded a few times. The V and J genes are TRBV7-3 and TRBJ1-6; D gene ambiguous. Germline-derived CDR1 and CDR2 are SGHTA and FQGTGA. V lost 5 bases and J 7 bases, leaving 18 bases between the germline ends. This CDR3 has 16 amino acids. The CDR3 loop reads CASSAGGLRSNSPLHF. The DNA for the CDR3 is TGTGCCAGCAGCGCGGGAGGGCTCCGATCCAATTCACCCCTCCACTTT.

The V call is TRBV6-5, the J call TRBJ2-1; TRBD2 agrees at 7 bases. The DNA end favors TRBJ2-7, so the J call may be wrong. Germline V gene lookup returns CDR1 MNHEY and CDR2 SVGAGI. The CDR3 is 20 residues long. The CDR3 spells CASSSHIKRGPFLTPYEQYF. CDR3 nucleotides: TGTGCCAGCAGTTCCCACATCAAGCGGGGCCCTTTTTTAACTCCCTACGAGCAGTACTTC.

The sample holds many counts of this clonotype. V gene TRBV7-6 combines with J gene TRBJ1-3, with unresolved D. Trimming cost V 5 bases and J 4 bases, with 12 bases left between them. This CDR3 spans 14 amino acids. Germline CDR1 and CDR2: SGHVS and FNYEAQ. CDR3 in amino acids: CASSLRTVGNTIYF. The CDR3 DNA reads TGTGCCAGCAGCCTTCGAACTGTAGGAAACACCATATATTTT.